Following are 8 T cell receptor beta chains from one sample sequenced in a study of shared clonotypes between healthy human individuals. The data were produced by immunoSEQ multiplex PCR, yet TCRdb's version contains in-frame clones alone and is incomplete. Of about 2.3 million clones listed, 85% to 95% are singletons. The sequencing input was naive CD4+ T cells from PBMCs. Subset specified: CD45RA+ positively selected. All receptors derive from a man between 18 and 29 years old in good health. Some clones in this sample may be carry-over from other donors' samples.

This chain connects TRBV28 to TRBJ2-7; D unresolved. The CDR3 runs 11 residues. V was pared by 5 bases and J by 5 bases, with 7 bases between. Germline loops: CDR1 MDHEN, CDR2 SYDVKM. CDR3 amino acids: CASSPQNEQYF. The CDR3 region has the DNA TGTGCCAGCAGTCCGCAAAACGAGCAGTACTTC.

This sequence joins TRBV5-4 and TRBJ1-1, with a weak D call TRBD1 (5 bases). V lost 4 bases to trimming and J lost 0 bases, with 10 bases between them. Germline-derived CDR1 and CDR2 are SGHNT and YYREEE (reference sequence). The CDR3 length is 14 residues. The CDR3 is CASSGGLMNTEAFF. In nucleotides, the CDR3 is TGTGCCAGCAGCGGGGGACTGATGAACACTGAAGCTTTCTTT.

About this clone itself: A much larger clone sits a single nucleotide away, making a read error possible. The same CDR3 is also encoded by other DNA sequences in this sample. The DNA of the CDR3 is TGCGCCAGCAGCTTGGAGGCCTACGAGCAGTACTTC. Its translation: CASSLEAYEQYF. V is TRBV5-1 and J is TRBJ2-7; D unresolved. CDR3 length: 12 amino acids. Germline CDR1 is SGHRS and CDR2 is YFSETQ. Trimming removed 0 bases from V and 2 bases from J, with 3 bases in between.

The rearrangement links TRBV18 to TRBJ2-7; D is possibly TRBD2 (5 bases). Germline-derived CDR1 and CDR2 are KGHSH and LQKENI. The CDR3 totals 14 residues. V was pared by 2 bases and J by 7 bases, with 15 bases between. CDR3 sequence: CASSPTGTSEEQYF. In nucleotides, the CDR3 is TGTGCCAGCTCACCAACGGGAACTTCTGAGGAGCAGTACTTC.

The gene calls are TRBV7-2 and TRBJ2-3, with unresolved D. Trimming left V 4 bases short and J 2 bases short, with 10 bases between. CDR3 length: 14 residues. The germline CDR1 and CDR2 sequences are SGHTA and FQGNSA. Written as DNA, the CDR3 is TGTGCCAGCAGCTCCTGGCCCGCCACAGATACGCAGTATTTT. It specifies CASSSWPATDTQYF.

In this sample, this clone turned up a few times. The genes are TRBV2 and TRBJ2-2; D unresolved. CDR3 size: 12 residues. Trimming pared 7 bases from V and 6 bases from J, leaving 9 bases between. Germline CDR1 is SNHLY and CDR2 is FYNNEI. The CDR3 reads CASIPEAGELFF. The CDR3 DNA reads TGTGCCAGCATCCCGGAAGCCGGGGAGCTGTTTTTT.

CDR3 in amino acids: CASRHEPGQPQHF. DNA for the CDR3: TGTGCCAGCAGACACGAGCCGGGTCAGCCCCAGCATTTT. The rearrangement links TRBV6-1 to TRBJ1-5; D not certain. The CDR3 extends over 13 amino acids. V lost 6 bases, J lost 6 bases, and 12 bases lay in between. Germline loops: CDR1 MNHNS, CDR2 SASEGT.

The CDR3 DNA reads TGTGCCAGCTCAGGGACAAAGACCTACGAGCAGTACTTC. Its protein is CASSGTKTYEQYF. V gene TRBV18 combines with J gene TRBJ2-7; D is possibly TRBD1 (6 bases). The V gene's germline CDR1 is KGHSH and CDR2 LQKENI. The V end was cut by 5 bases, the J end by 2 bases, with 10 bases between. The CDR3 extends over 13 amino acids.